This entry is about one TCR beta chain. Its cognate antigen is unknown. Clones were read by immunoSEQ multiplex PCR, and TCRdb kept only the in-frame ones, dropping some. This table has around 180 clones, 93% appearing once. Germline V CDR1 and CDR2: MDHEN, SYDVKM. J gave up 8 bases and V 7 bases, and 9 bases lay outside the gene matches. CDR3 length: 14 residues. This specimen comes from a study of T cells and Merkel cell carcinoma outcomes. Study-wide results and limits: Merkel cell carcinoma outcomes were reportedly predicted by repertoire and T-cell density.

The gene calls are TRBV28 and TRBJ1-4; 8 bases line up with TRBD1. The specimen was tumor tissue from Merkel cell carcinoma. The receptor was derived from a human donor with Merkel cell carcinoma. CDR3 coding DNA: TGTGCCAGCATTCCCGACAGGGGAGAAGAAAAACTGTTTTTT. Translating it yields CASIPDRGEEKLFF. The variable domain in full, completed from reference TRBV28 and TRBJ1-4, reads DVKVTQSSRYLVKRTGEKVFLECVQDMDHENMFWYRQDPGLGLRLIYFSYDVKMKEKGDIPEGYSVSREKKERFSLILESASTNQTSMYLCASIPDRGEEKLFFGSGTQLSVL.